One and the same sample provided the 22 T cell receptor beta chains below, sequenced in a study of tumor-infiltrating lymphocytes in primary liver carcinoma. cDNA specific to TCR beta was made from 500 ng of total RNA, with a constant-region primer employed for priming. Slightly modified ARM-PCR served as the procedure for the TCR beta libraries. These libraries came from three rounds of nested multiplex PCR. Amplification in the first two PCR rounds was performed using TRBV1-TRBV30 forward primers and a C-beta reverse primer for roughly 9 cycles each. TCRdb fed the multiplex PCR reads into MiXCR, producing one record per CDR3 protein. The table has 200,000 or so distinct CDR3 sequences, around three fifths seen once. Out of unsorted whole blood came the blood RNA, and germline DNA was extracted as well. Sequenced sample: peripheral blood. All receptors derive from a woman aged 55-69 years with primary liver carcinoma and hepatitis B virus infection.

The chain has TRBV29-1 and TRBJ2-4, with 7 bases aligning to TRBD2. Germline CDR1 SQVTM, CDR2 ANQGSEA. The CDR3 sequence is 12 residues long. Trimming cost V 4 bases and J 8 bases; bases outside gene matches: 5. The CDR3 loop reads CSVGSGRDIQYF. CDR3 bases: TGCAGCGTTGGATCGGGGAGGGACATTCAGTACTTC.

This clonotype has more than one count but fewer than ten. The germline gene is not matched at one end of the junction; a read error may be the cause. The genes are TRBV11-2 and TRBJ2-2; tentative D call: TRBD2 (5 bases). The V gene's germline CDR1 is SGHAT and CDR2 FQNNGV. The CDR3 is 13 amino acids. The CDR3 here is CASSLVLSGKLFF. DNA of the CDR3: TGTGCCAGCAGCTTGGTTCTGTCCGGGAAGCTGTTTTTT. Using reference TRBV11-2 and TRBJ2-2 for the parts outside the CDR3, the full variable domain is EAGVAQSPRYKIIEKRQSVAFWCNPISGHATLYWYQQILGQGPKLLIQFQNNGVVDDSQLPKDRFSAERLKGVDSTLKIQPAKLEDSAVYLCASSLVLSGKLFFGEGSRLTVL.

In the case of this clonotype: An end of the junction differs from the germline gene, which may be a read error. DNA of the CDR3: TGCGCCAGCAGCTTACTAGCGGGGAATTACAATGATCAGTTCTTC. Protein sequence: CASSLLAGNYNDQFF. The chain recombines TRBV11-3 with TRBJ2-1; 10 nucleotides align to TRBD2. Germline V gene data show CDR1 as SGHNT and CDR2 as YENEEA. The CDR3 runs to 15 residues.

Notes on this clonotype: Being one base from a much bigger clone, this may be a read error. The chain couples TRBV12-3 or TRBV12-4 to TRBJ2-7, with D maybe TRBD2 (6 bases). This CDR3 spans 12 amino acids. V lost 6 bases and J 9 bases, leaving 15 bases between the germline ends. In nucleotides, the CDR3 is TGTGCCAGCAGCCGCTTGGAGGGAGGGCAGTACTTC. Its translation is CASSRLEGGQYF.

This clonotype has ten or more counts. CDR3 region: CAIGAGVFTDTQYF. CDR3 nucleotide sequence: TGTGCCATCGGTGCAGGAGTTTTCACAGATACGCAGTATTTT. The chain uses TRBV7-8 and TRBJ2-3; no definite D call. This CDR3 spans 14 amino acids. Germline V CDR1 and CDR2: SGHVS, FQNEAQ. The V gene lost 10 bases and the J gene lost 2 bases, with 16 bases spanning the gap.

The V gene is TRBV11-3, the J gene TRBJ1-4, with D hard to call. The CDR3 contains 15 residues. V was cut by 2 bases and J by 7 bases, with 14 bases left in between. The germline CDR1 and CDR2 sequences are SGHNT and YENEEA. Here the CDR3 reads CASSLSALGTEKLFF. The CDR3 DNA reads TGTGCCAGCAGCTTATCGGCACTGGGAACTGAAAAACTGTTTTTT.

This clonotype has ten or more counts. The rearrangement links TRBV6-1 to TRBJ1-5; no clear D gene. Deletions cut 10 bases from V and 5 bases from J, with 15 bases between. The CDR3 sequence is 13 residues long. Germline values: CDR1 MNHNS, CDR2 SASEGT. The CDR3 DNA reads TGTGCCACCCTGTTCGCCGCAGATCAGCCCCAGCATTTT. Amino acid sequence: CATLFAADQPQHF.

This clonotype came up many times. This chain connects TRBV4-2 to TRBJ2-7, with D possibly matching TRBD1 (9 bases). CDR3 length: 17 amino acids. With 0 bases removed from V and 4 bases from J, the gap between germline ends came to 19 bases. Germline V CDR1 and CDR2: LGHNA, YNFKEQ. Here the CDR3 DNA reads TGTGCCAGCAGCCAAGATGTAGCGGGACAGGGCGATTACGAGCAGTACTTC. Its translation: CASSQDVAGQGDYEQYF.

Concerning this clonotype: One junction end disagrees with the germline gene, perhaps due to a read error. This sequence joins TRBV11-2 and TRBJ2-7; D gene uncertain. CDR1 is SGHAT and CDR2 is FQNNGV in the germline V gene. This CDR3 spans 14 amino acids. CDR3 nucleotides: TGTGCCAGCAGCTTGTGTATCCCTTCCTACGAACAGTACTTC. Encoded protein: CASSLCIPSYEQYF.

As to this clonotype: The junction departs from germline at one end; a sequencing error may be responsible. CDR3 sequence (DNA): TGTGCCAGCAGCTTACCCGTAGGCAAGCAGCCCCAGCATTTT. As protein: CASSLPVGKQPQHF. The chain joins TRBV11-2 to TRBJ1-5; D is uncertain. Germline-derived CDR1 and CDR2 are SGHAT and FQNNGV. The CDR3 consists of 14 residues.

This clonotype was seen once. This may be a read error, as it is one base from a much larger clone. The chain links TRBV28 to TRBJ2-5; 7 nucleotides align to TRBD1. From germline, CDR1 is MDHEN and CDR2 SYDVKM. Trimming at V came to 2 bases and at J to 6 bases, leaving 12 bases not matched to a gene. This CDR3 is 16 amino acids long. CDR3 nucleotides: TGTGCCAGCAGTTTAATATCGACAGGGAGTAGAAAGACCCAGTACTTC. Translating it yields CASSLISTGSRKTQYF.

Concerning this clonotype itself: This is likely a read error, given that the CDR3 carries no conserved phenylalanine or tryptophan at its end. CDR3 nucleotides: TGTGCCAGCAGTTTAACAACAGGGCCAGAGACCCAGTACTAT. Amino acids: CASSLTTGPETQYY. This sequence joins TRBV6-1 and TRBJ2-5; the D gene is possibly TRBD1 (6 bases). V dropped 5 bases and J dropped 4 bases, with 14 bases sitting between them. This CDR3 comprises 14 residues. Germline CDR1 MNHNS, CDR2 SASEGT.

The count of this clonotype is one. A clone one base away is much larger, so this may be a read error. The chain links TRBV6-7 to TRBJ2-3; D is ambiguous. TRBV6-7 is classed as an ORF, of uncertain function. The CDR3 has 12 residues. The V and J ends lost 6 bases and 11 bases respectively, with 15 bases between them. CDR3 protein: CASSYKACKQYF. In DNA form, the CDR3 reads TGTGCCAGCAGCTATAAGGCGTGTAAGCAGTATTTT.

The chain carries TRBV28 and TRBJ1-1, with a weak D call TRBD1 (5 bases). This CDR3 is 14 amino acids long. V was shortened by 5 bases and J by 3 bases, with 13 bases between the two germline ends. Germline V lookup: CDR1 MDHEN, CDR2 SYDVKM. The DNA of the CDR3 is TGTGCCAGCAGTCCCCCCTGGGGGTACACTGAAGCTTTCTTT. Residues: CASSPPWGYTEAFF. The variable domain in full, with the rest retrieved from reference TRBV28 and TRBJ1-1, is DVKVTQSSRYLVKRTGEKVFLECVQDMDHENMFWYRQDPGLGLRLIYFSYDVKMKEKGDIPEGYSVSREKKERFSLILESASTNQTSMYLCASSPPWGYTEAFFGQGTRLTVV.

Concerning this clonotype itself: Since no conserved phenylalanine or tryptophan closes the CDR3, a read error is the likely cause. The genes are TRBV11-2 and TRBJ2-1; 8 nucleotides line up with TRBD2. The CDR3 loop spans 14 amino acids. Trimming cost V 5 bases and J 6 bases; bases outside gene matches: 6. From germline, CDR1 is SGHAT and CDR2 FQNNGV. CDR3 sequence: CASSALAASNEQFL. The CDR3 nucleotides are TGTGCCAGCAGCGCACTAGCGGCAAGCAATGAGCAGTTCTTA.

This clonotype was observed at least ten times. The chain combines TRBV12-3 or TRBV12-4 with TRBJ2-2; maybe TRBD2 (5 bases). V gave up 6 bases and J gave up 1 base, with 18 bases separating them. The CDR3 extends over 17 amino acids. DNA for the CDR3: TGTGCCAGCAGCCGTTCCATTAGCGTGGGGAACACCGGGGAGCTGTTTTTT. Protein sequence: CASSRSISVGNTGELFF.

On this clonotype itself: A much larger clone is a single base away; this may be a read error. The CDR3 spells CASSLGGGENTEAFF. CDR3 in DNA: TGTGCCAGCAGCTTGGGGGGGGGCGAGAACACTGAAGCTTTCTTT. V usage is TRBV5-4 and J usage is TRBJ1-1; TRBD1 might be the D (6 bases). V lost 0 bases to trimming and J lost 1 base, with 10 bases between them. The CDR3 is made up of 15 amino acids. CDR1 is SGHNT and CDR2 is YYREEE in the germline V gene (reference sequence).

Turning to this clonotype: This may be a read error: a much more frequent sequence differs by one nucleotide. The rearrangement joins TRBV5-5 to TRBJ2-1; D is unresolved. This CDR3 is built from 16 residues. Germline V lookup: CDR1 SGHKS, CDR2 YYEKEE (reference sequence). CDR3 sequence (DNA): TGTGCCGGCAGCAACGACCTAGTTTTCCCCTACAATGAGCAGTTCTTC. It yields the protein CAGSNDLVFPYNEQFF.

A word on this clonotype: Mismatch with germline at one junction end may stem from a read error. Here the CDR3 reads CASSLGPRLVNSGELFF. DNA of the CDR3: TGTGCCAGCAGTTTAGGACCTCGGCTAGTAAATTCCGGGGAGCTGTTTTTT. This chain joins TRBV11-1 and TRBJ2-2; no clear D gene. This CDR3 has 17 amino acids. Germline CDR1 reads SGHAT; CDR2 reads FQDESV (reference sequence).

This clonotype appeared many times. The gene calls are TRBV6-6 and TRBJ1-4; D is undetermined. V gave up 6 bases and J gave up 7 bases, with 15 bases separating them. Germline V gene lookup returns CDR1 MNHNY and CDR2 SVGAGI (reference sequence). This CDR3 contains 14 residues. CDR3 amino acids: CASRSTSDREKLFF. As DNA, the CDR3 is TGTGCCAGCAGGTCGACGTCGGATCGTGAAAAACTGTTTTTT.

This rearrangement joins TRBV11-2 to TRBJ2-3, with 9 positions matching TRBD1. The DNA matches TRBJ1-5 better at its end, which makes the J call doubtful. The CDR3 is 16 residues long. CDR1 and CDR2 (germline): SGHAT, FQNNGV. Here the CDR3 reads CASSQATTGGLDTQHF. The DNA for the CDR3 is TGTGCCAGCAGTCAAGCGACGACAGGGGGTCTAGATACGCAGCATTTT.

Of note for this clonotype: The CDR3 does not end in the conserved phenylalanine or tryptophan, so this is likely a read error. The rearrangement uses TRBV11-2 and TRBJ2-6; tentatively, D is TRBD1 (6 bases). CDR3 length equals 16 residues. CDR1 is SGHAT, CDR2 FQNNGV, per germline. Trimming took off 0 bases at V and 3 bases at J, with 9 bases between the two ends. In DNA form, the CDR3 reads TGTGCCAGCAGCTTAGAGGGGGCGCTTGGGGCCAACGTCCTGACTTTG. Its translation is CASSLEGALGANVLTL.